The 27 T cell receptor beta chains below come from one sample, sequenced in a study of siplizumab effects on memory and regulatory T cells. Data came from immunoSEQ multiplex PCR; TCRdb stores just in-frame clones and leaves some out. The top ten hold about a sixth of the sample, which has about 50,000 clones, roughly 92% seen once. Sequencing input: CD8+ T cells sorted from blood. The receptors derive from a human donor in good health.

The chain recombines TRBV7-3 with TRBJ2-6; no clear D gene. CDR1 is SGHTA, CDR2 FQGTGA, per germline. V was pared by 0 bases and J by 0 bases, with 12 bases between. This CDR3 comprises 18 residues. In nucleotides, the CDR3 is TGTGCCAGCAGCTTAACCGGGCACGGTCTCTCTGGGGCCAACGTCCTGACTTTC. This translates into CASSLTGHGLSGANVLTF.

The rearrangement links TRBV9 to TRBJ2-5, with TRBD1 as a possible D gene (5 bases). V was pared by 0 bases and J by 6 bases, with 12 bases between. Germline CDR1 SGDLS, CDR2 YYNGEE. This CDR3 region has 14 residues. The CDR3 loop reads CASSVGGRPKTQYF. Here the CDR3 DNA reads TGTGCCAGCAGCGTAGGGGGCCGCCCCAAGACCCAGTACTTC.

This chain joins TRBV5-1 and TRBJ2-7; TRBD2 matches at 11 bases. Trimming cost V 4 bases and J 3 bases; bases outside gene matches: 3. CDR1 and CDR2 (germline): SGHRS, YFSETQ. This CDR3 spans 14 amino acids. The CDR3 region has the DNA TGCGCCAGCAGCCCTGGACTAGCGGGCTACGAGCAGTACTTC. As protein: CASSPGLAGYEQYF.

The rearrangement links TRBV5-1 to TRBJ2-1, with 7 bases aligning to TRBD2. The V gene end was trimmed by 4 bases and the J gene end by 6 bases; junction bases not matched to a gene: 7. This CDR3 has 14 amino acids. The germline gives CDR1 SGHRS, CDR2 YFSETQ. CDR3 nucleotides: TGCGCCAGCAGCCCCGGGGGGTCTCGCAATGAGCAGTTCTTC. Translated: CASSPGGSRNEQFF.

The V gene is TRBV27, the J gene TRBJ2-1; D might be TRBD1 or TRBD2, each matching 5 bases. This CDR3 region has 15 residues. The V gene's germline CDR1 is MNHEY and CDR2 SMNVEV (reference sequence). The V end was cut by 0 bases, the J end by 2 bases, with 8 bases between. As DNA, the CDR3 is TGTGCCAGCAGTTTATCGGGGGTCCCCTACAATGAGCAGTTCTTC. It codes for CASSLSGVPYNEQFF.

J is TRBJ1-2 and V is TRBV6-1; 9 bases are shared with TRBD1. There are 15 residues in the CDR3. From germline, CDR1 is MNHNS and CDR2 SASEGT. Germline trimming cut 5 bases from V and 4 bases from J; bases unmatched to any gene: 8. CDR3: CASSPSDRGGYGYTF. The CDR3 nucleotides are TGTGCCAGCAGTCCTTCAGACAGGGGGGGCTATGGCTACACCTTC.

V is TRBV2 and J is TRBJ2-7, with 9 bases identical to TRBD2. The CDR3 extends over 14 amino acids. V shed 7 bases and J 2 bases; nucleotides not matched to a gene: 6. Germline lookup yields CDR1 SNHLY and CDR2 FYNNEI. CDR3 sequence reads: CASTLLAGPYEQYF. The CDR3, as DNA: TGTGCCAGCACCCTCCTAGCGGGACCCTACGAGCAGTACTTC.

About this clone: A much larger clone sits a single nucleotide away, making a read error possible. CDR3 nucleotides: TGTGCCAGCAGCGTAGGGTCCGGGACAGGGGACTACGAGCAGTACTTC. Encoded protein: CASSVGSGTGDYEQYF. This chain joins TRBV9 and TRBJ2-5, with 10 positions matching TRBD1. The DNA matches TRBJ2-7 better at its end, which makes the J call doubtful. The CDR3 length is 16 residues. Germline CDR1 is SGDLS and CDR2 is YYNGEE.

The count of this clone is one. The rearrangement joins TRBV6-5 to TRBJ1-1; unclear D gene. V was clipped by 4 bases and J by 7 bases, with 16 bases between them. The CDR3 covers 14 residues. Germline CDR1 reads MNHEY; CDR2 reads SVGAGI. This CDR3 reads CASSFRARQNEAFF. DNA for the CDR3: TGTGCCAGCAGTTTCCGGGCTCGACAAAATGAAGCTTTCTTT.

This rearrangement joins TRBV13 to TRBJ2-5, with D uncertain. The germline CDR1 and CDR2 sequences are PRHDT and FYEKMQ (reference sequence). The CDR3 runs 13 residues. Between the trimmed V and J ends, which lost 5 bases and 2 bases, there was a span of 9 bases. CDR3 sequence reads: CASSRAEQETQYF. The CDR3 bases are TGTGCCAGCAGCAGGGCAGAGCAAGAGACCCAGTACTTC. Using reference TRBV13 and TRBJ2-5 for the parts outside the CDR3, the full variable domain is AAGVIQSPRHLIKEKRETATLKCYPIPRHDTVYWYQQGPGQDPQFLISFYEKMQSDKGSIPDRFSAQQFSDYHSELNMSSLELGDSALYFCASSRAEQETQYFGPGTRLLVL.

This chain connects TRBV9 to TRBJ1-1; D ambiguous. Trimming pared 4 bases from V and 4 bases from J, leaving 8 bases between. The CDR3 is 12 residues long. CDR1 is SGDLS and CDR2 is YYNGEE in the germline V gene. CDR3 in DNA: TGTGCCAGCAGCCCCGGCGTCACTGAAGCTTTCTTT. Encoded protein: CASSPGVTEAFF.

This rearrangement joins TRBV27 to TRBJ2-7; the match to TRBD1 covers 9 bases. V shed 8 bases and J 0 bases; nucleotides not matched to a gene: 8. The germline V gene encodes CDR1 MNHEY and CDR2 SMNVEV (reference sequence). The CDR3 consists of 15 residues. Here the CDR3 DNA reads TGTGCCAGCGGTAACCCGGGACAGGGCTCCTACGAGCAGTACTTC. Translation gives CASGNPGQGSYEQYF.

This clone appeared once. The V call is TRBV7-9, the J call TRBJ2-5; D unclear. Germline V CDR1 and CDR2: SEHNR, FQNEAQ (reference sequence). Trimming stripped 5 bases from V and 5 bases from J, with 12 bases between. There are 13 residues in the CDR3. The CDR3 loop reads CASSPTLLETQYF. DNA of the CDR3: TGTGCCAGCAGCCCGACACTTCTGGAGACCCAGTACTTC.

The chain uses TRBV5-8 and TRBJ1-4; the D gene is possibly TRBD1 (5 bases). Trimming shortened V by 2 bases and J by 15 bases, and 17 bases separated the two germline ends. CDR1 is SGHTS, CDR2 YDEGEE, per germline. This CDR3 is built from 13 residues. CDR3 region: CASSLYRQGGVFF. CDR3 nucleotide sequence: TGTGCCAGCAGCTTATACCGTCAGGGAGGAGTGTTTTTT.

The chain employs TRBV4-1 and TRBJ2-7; no clear D gene. The V gene lost 1 base and the J gene lost 0 bases, with 4 bases spanning the gap. Germline V gene lookup returns CDR1 MGHRA and CDR2 YSYEKL. This CDR3 region has 13 residues. Here the CDR3 DNA reads TGCGCCAGCAGCCAAGTTTTCTCCTACGAGCAGTACTTC. It codes for CASSQVFSYEQYF.

The CDR3 protein is CASSLLLGTVSHYGYTF. The CDR3 nucleotides read TGTGCCAGCAGCTTACTGCTTGGGACAGTGAGTCACTATGGCTACACCTTC. This chain links TRBV7-9 with TRBJ1-2; 7 bases line up with TRBD1. Germline assignment: CDR1 SEHNR and CDR2 FQNEAQ (reference sequence). The CDR3 length is 17 residues. Losses at the gene ends were 2 bases for V and 3 bases for J; bases not matched to a gene: 12.

CDR3 loop: CASSPTSGSHGELFF. The CDR3 DNA sequence: TGTGCCAGCAGTCCGACTAGCGGGAGCCACGGGGAGCTGTTTTTT. This chain joins TRBV28 and TRBJ2-2; 12 nucleotides align to TRBD2. V lost 5 bases, J lost 7 bases, and 5 bases stayed unmatched. CDR1 is MDHEN and CDR2 is SYDVKM in the germline V gene. The CDR3 consists of 15 residues.

This clone was seen a handful of times. The V and J genes are TRBV29-1 and TRBJ2-5; the D is unclear. V shed 0 bases and J shed 7 bases, with 6 bases lying between them. The germline CDR1 and CDR2 sequences are SQVTM and ANQGSEA. This CDR3 is 11 amino acids long. The CDR3 DNA reads as TGCAGCGTTGAAGATCTAGGGACCCAGTACTTC. This sequence encodes CSVEDLGTQYF.

This clone has just a few counts. Additional DNA sequences in this sample encode the identical CDR3. V gene TRBV5-4 combines with J gene TRBJ1-3, with 9 positions matching TRBD1. Germline CDR1 is SGHNT and CDR2 is YYREEE (reference sequence). V dropped 1 base and J dropped 3; count of bases not matched to a gene: 5. The CDR3 is 16 amino acids. The CDR3 bases are TGTGCCAGCAGCTTGAAACAGGGGGCTGGTGGAAACACCATATATTTT. It translates to CASSLKQGAGGNTIYF. The full variable domain, with the rest looked up from reference TRBV5-4 and TRBJ1-3, is ETGVTQSPTHLIKTRGQQVTLRCSSQSGHNTVSWYQQALGQGPQFIFQYYREEENGRGNFPPRFSGLQFPNYSSELNVNALELDDSALYLCASSLKQGAGGNTIYFGEGSWLTVV.

The chain employs TRBV15 and TRBJ2-7, with D unclear. Trimming removed 4 bases at V and 5 bases at J, with 6 bases between. There are 11 residues in the CDR3. The germline CDR1 and CDR2 sequences are LNHNV and YYDKDF (reference sequence). The DNA for the CDR3 is TGTGCCACCAGCACAGAAAACGAGCAGTACTTC. Protein product: CATSTENEQYF.

The V gene is TRBV5-1, the J gene TRBJ2-2; 8 nucleotides match TRBD1. CDR3 length: 16 amino acids. Unmatched junction bases numbered 14, after V lost 6 bases and J lost 7 bases. Germline V lookup: CDR1 SGHRS, CDR2 YFSETQ. The CDR3 sequence is CASTPSPTGTGGELFF. CDR3 in DNA: TGCGCCAGCACCCCCTCGCCGACAGGGACAGGCGGGGAGCTGTTTTTT. Together with reference TRBV5-1 and TRBJ2-2, the CDR3 gives the full variable domain: KAGVTQTPRYLIKTRGQQVTLSCSPISGHRSVSWYQQTPGQGLQFLFEYFSETQRNKGNFPGRFSGRQFSNSRSEMNVSTLELGDSALYLCASTPSPTGTGGELFFGEGSRLTVL.

This clone was recorded only once. The rearrangement uses TRBV4-1 and TRBJ2-7; D is unclear. Trimming took off 1 base at V and 0 bases at J, with 10 bases between the two ends. The germline CDR1 and CDR2 sequences are MGHRA and YSYEKL. The CDR3 covers 15 residues. Here the CDR3 reads CASSQANSLSYEQYF. In DNA form, the CDR3 reads TGCGCCAGCAGCCAAGCTAACAGCCTCTCCTACGAGCAGTACTTC.

V gene TRBV6-5 combines with J gene TRBJ2-2, with 7 positions matching TRBD2. CDR1 is MNHEY, CDR2 SVGAGI, per germline. The CDR3 contains 15 residues. V dropped 2 bases and J dropped 6; count of bases not matched to a gene: 6. CDR3 DNA: TGTGCCAGCAGTTACAATACGGGACTATCCGGGGAGCTGTTTTTT. It is translated as CASSYNTGLSGELFF.

The rearrangement uses TRBV6-5 and TRBJ2-7; D remains unclear. Trimming shortened V by 4 bases and J by 0 bases, and 7 bases separated the two germline ends. CDR3 size: 13 residues. Looked up from germline, CDR1 is MNHEY and CDR2 is SVGAGI. Here the CDR3 DNA reads TGTGCCAGCAGTTTGGGAAGCTCCTACGAGCAGTACTTC. It codes for CASSLGSSYEQYF.

The V gene is TRBV4-1, the J gene TRBJ2-1, with 12 bases that match TRBD2. CDR3 length: 16 amino acids. J gave up 9 bases and V 0 bases, and 6 bases lay outside the gene matches. Germline V lookup: CDR1 MGHRA, CDR2 YSYEKL. The CDR3 region is CASSQDRRLAGVEQFF. CDR3 coding DNA: TGCGCCAGCAGCCAAGATCGAAGACTAGCGGGAGTTGAGCAGTTCTTC.

The CDR3 spells CASSSSTEEQYF. The CDR3 bases are TGTGCCAGCAGTTCCTCAACGGAGGAGCAGTACTTC. J is TRBJ2-7 and V is TRBV28; D not certain. The CDR3 has 12 amino acids. V dropped 4 bases and J dropped 7 bases, with 11 bases sitting between them. The germline V gene has CDR1 MDHEN and CDR2 SYDVKM.

This chain connects TRBV28 to TRBJ2-3; D is unresolved. Trimming took 2 bases from V and 4 from J, leaving 10 bases between them. CDR1 MDHEN and CDR2 SYDVKM come from the germline V gene. The CDR3 has 14 amino acids. The CDR3 loop reads CASSLVWQPDTQYF. The CDR3 coding sequence is TGTGCCAGCAGTTTAGTTTGGCAACCAGATACGCAGTATTTT. Together with reference TRBV28 and TRBJ2-3, the CDR3 gives the full variable domain: DVKVTQSSRYLVKRTGEKVFLECVQDMDHENMFWYRQDPGLGLRLIYFSYDVKMKEKGDIPEGYSVSREKKERFSLILESASTNQTSMYLCASSLVWQPDTQYFGPGTRLTVL.